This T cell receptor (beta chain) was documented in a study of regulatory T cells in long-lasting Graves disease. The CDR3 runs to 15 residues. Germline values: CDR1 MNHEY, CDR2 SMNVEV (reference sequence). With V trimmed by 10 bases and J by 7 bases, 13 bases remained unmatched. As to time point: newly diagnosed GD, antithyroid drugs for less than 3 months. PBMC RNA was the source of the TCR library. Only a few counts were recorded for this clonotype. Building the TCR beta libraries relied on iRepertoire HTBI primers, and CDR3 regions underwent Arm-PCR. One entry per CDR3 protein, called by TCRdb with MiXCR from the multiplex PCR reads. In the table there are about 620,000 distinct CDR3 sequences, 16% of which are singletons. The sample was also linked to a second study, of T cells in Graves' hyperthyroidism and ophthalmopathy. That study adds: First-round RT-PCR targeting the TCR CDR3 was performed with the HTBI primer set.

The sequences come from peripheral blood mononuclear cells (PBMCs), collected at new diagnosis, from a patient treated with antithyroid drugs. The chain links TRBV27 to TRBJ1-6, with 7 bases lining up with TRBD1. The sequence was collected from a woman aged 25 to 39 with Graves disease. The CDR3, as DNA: TGTGCCACCAATTTTAAGGGACAGCCGAATTCACCCCTCCACTTT. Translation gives CATNFKGQPNSPLHF.